These 31 T cell receptor beta chains share one sample of origin, sequenced in a study of blood T cells in healthy people across ages. The authors ran a second PCR of about 6 to 12 cycles using a sample-barcoded 5' primer and a J-beta primer mix. TCRdb itself ran the 5' RACE reads through MiXCR, one entry per CDR3 protein. The sample yields about 730,000 distinct CDR3 sequences, approximately 39% seen once. Sequencing used blood. The origin of the receptors is a woman aged 55-69 years in good health.

This clonotype was observed a few times. The CDR3 region has the DNA TGTGCCAGCAGGCTTGCTCATGGGGAGGGCCCCAATGAGCAGTTCTTC. Its protein product is CASRLAHGEGPNEQFF. The rearrangement uses TRBV7-9 and TRBJ2-1, with 7 bases identical to TRBD2. Germline loops: CDR1 SEHNR, CDR2 FQNEAQ (reference sequence). Losses at the gene ends were 6 bases for V and 6 bases for J; bases not matched to a gene: 14. This CDR3 comprises 16 residues.

The chain joins TRBV4-2 to TRBJ2-3; D might be TRBD1 or TRBD2, each matching 5 bases. Germline V gives CDR1 LGHNA, CDR2 YNFKEQ. V was cut by 0 bases and J by 13 bases, with 14 bases left in between. The CDR3 extends over 13 amino acids. CDR3 DNA sequence: TGTGCCAGCAGCCAAGATCGGGGCGCTAACAAGTATTTT. Protein: CASSQDRGANKYF.

This clonotype was detected a few times. The J gene is TRBJ2-7, the V gene TRBV6-5, with 7 bases fitting TRBD2. This CDR3 contains 12 residues. The trim removed 5 bases at V and 7 bases at J, leaving 5 bases unmatched. Germline V gene sequence: CDR1 MNHEY, CDR2 SVGAGI. The CDR3 is CASSGQGGEQYF. The CDR3 DNA is TGTGCCAGCAGTGGCCAGGGAGGGGAGCAGTACTTC.

This clonotype was seen a few times. A much larger clone differs from this one at a single base, so this may be a read error. CDR3 amino acids: CASSVVTSQYEQYF. The CDR3 nucleotides are TGTGCCAGCAGCGTAGTTACTAGCCAATACGAGCAGTACTTC. This chain uses TRBV7-2 with TRBJ2-7, with D possibly being TRBD2 (6 bases). Germline V gene lookup returns CDR1 SGHTA and CDR2 FQGNSA. CDR3 length: 14 amino acids. V dropped 5 bases and J dropped 4 bases, with 15 bases sitting between them.

This clonotype showed up just a few times. V gene TRBV5-6 combines with J gene TRBJ2-4; 7 bases align to TRBD1. This CDR3 is 15 amino acids long. Trimming cost V 1 base and J 8 bases; bases outside gene matches: 9. Germline V gene sequence: CDR1 SGHDT, CDR2 YYEEEE. CDR3 loop: CASSLTYNRGHIQYF. CDR3 nucleotides: TGTGCCAGCAGCTTGACGTATAACAGGGGACACATTCAGTACTTC.

V and J are TRBV20-1 and TRBJ1-2; D is perhaps TRBD1 (6 bases). V lost 6 bases and J lost 4, with 15 bases in between. Germline V gives CDR1 DFQATT, CDR2 SNEGSKA (reference sequence). This CDR3 region has 13 residues. CDR3 coding DNA: TGCAGTGCCCAACAGGGCCATAGCTATGGCTACACCTTC. Encoded protein: CSAQQGHSYGYTF.

This sequence joins TRBV4-1 and TRBJ2-5; 10 bases align to TRBD1. V dropped 4 bases and J dropped 6; count of bases not matched to a gene: 5. The CDR3 totals 14 residues. CDR1 and CDR2 from the germline V gene are MGHRA and YSYEKL. CDR3 sequence: CASSPGQGIKTQYF. CDR3 coding DNA: TGCGCCAGCAGCCCGGGACAGGGGATCAAGACCCAGTACTTC.

The gene calls are TRBV18 and TRBJ2-1; 14 nucleotides align to TRBD2. Germline V lookup: CDR1 KGHSH, CDR2 LQKENI. With V trimmed by 8 bases and J by 6 bases, 6 bases remained unmatched. The CDR3 spans 15 residues. Written as DNA, the CDR3 is TGTGCCAGCCTCACCGGGACTAGCGGGAGCAATGAGCAGTTCTTC. Protein sequence: CASLTGTSGSNEQFF.

This clonotype showed up many times. The chain recombines TRBV29-1 with TRBJ2-5, with D maybe TRBD2 (6 bases). The CDR3 covers 14 residues. Trimming took off 4 bases at V and 2 bases at J, with 14 bases between the two ends. CDR1 SQVTM and CDR2 ANQGSEA come from the germline V gene. CDR3 loop: CSVGPGLLQETQYF. In nucleotides, the CDR3 is TGCAGCGTTGGGCCGGGACTTCTACAAGAGACCCAGTACTTC.

This clonotype was detected only a few times. V and J are TRBV5-1 and TRBJ1-1, with 9 bases aligning to TRBD1. V was pared by 2 bases and J by 7 bases, with 9 bases of the junction left unmatched. CDR1 and CDR2 (germline): SGHRS, YFSETQ. This CDR3 region has 15 residues. The CDR3 reads CASSFLQGATGEAFF. CDR3 DNA: TGCGCCAGCAGCTTCTTACAGGGGGCGACGGGTGAAGCTTTCTTT. The variable domain in full, completed from reference TRBV5-1 and TRBJ1-1, reads KAGVTQTPRYLIKTRGQQVTLSCSPISGHRSVSWYQQTPGQGLQFLFEYFSETQRNKGNFPGRFSGRQFSNSRSEMNVSTLELGDSALYLCASSFLQGATGEAFFGQGTRLTVV.

The chain employs TRBV6-2 or TRBV6-3 and TRBJ1-5; D is unclear. The CDR3 has 15 amino acids. Trimming shortened V by 3 bases and J by 4 bases, and 13 bases separated the two germline ends. Germline V gene lookup returns CDR1 MNHEY and CDR2 SVGEGT. The CDR3 DNA reads as TGTGCCAGCAGTTATGGTGGGCCACGTAATCAGCCCCAGCATTTT. It yields the protein CASSYGGPRNQPQHF.

The J gene is TRBJ1-2, the V gene TRBV20-1; D uncertain. Germline values: CDR1 DFQATT, CDR2 SNEGSKA (reference sequence). The length of the CDR3 is 13 residues. Trimming took 0 bases from V and 3 from J, leaving 8 bases between them. The CDR3, as DNA: TGCAGTGCTAGAGATCAAGCAGACTATGGCTACACCTTC. Amino acids: CSARDQADYGYTF.

This clonotype showed up just a few times. The J gene is TRBJ1-2, the V gene TRBV20-1; TRBD1 matches 8 bases. The CDR3 runs to 14 residues. From germline, CDR1 is DFQATT and CDR2 SNEGSKA (reference sequence). Losses at the gene ends were 4 bases for V and 8 bases for J; bases not matched to a gene: 12. CDR3 protein: CSATGQGALYGYTF. The CDR3 DNA reads as TGCAGTGCTACCGGCCAGGGGGCGTTGTACGGCTACACCTTC.

This clonotype was counted at least ten times. V is TRBV6-5 and J is TRBJ2-3, with TRBD2 matching over 12 bases. The germline V gene encodes CDR1 MNHEY and CDR2 SVGAGI. The CDR3 covers 16 residues. The ends lost 7 bases at V and 2 bases at J; junction bases unmatched: 7. The chain's CDR3 is CASTSLAGGFTDTQYF. Written as DNA, the CDR3 is TGTGCCAGCACCTCCCTAGCGGGAGGGTTCACAGATACGCAGTATTTT.

Ten or more counts support this clonotype. The chain uses TRBV25-1 and TRBJ2-7; D gene ambiguous. This CDR3 has 14 residues. The V end was cut by 5 bases, the J end by 0 bases, with 11 bases between. Germline V gene lookup returns CDR1 MGHDK and CDR2 SYGVNS. This CDR3 is CASSSAASSYEQYF. The CDR3 coding sequence is TGTGCCAGCAGTTCCGCAGCCTCCTCCTACGAGCAGTACTTC.

The chain recombines TRBV20-1 with TRBJ2-5; D is possibly TRBD1 (5 bases). The DNA end lines up better with TRBJ2-1; the J call may be wrong. CDR1 is DFQATT and CDR2 is SNEGSKA in the germline V gene (reference sequence). The CDR3 sequence is 14 residues long. CDR3 coding DNA: TGCAGTGCTAAACATACAGGCGCCCAAGAGACCCAGTTCTTC. Translated, it gives CSAKHTGAQETQFF.

The chain uses TRBV6-1 and TRBJ2-4; 12 bases are a match to TRBD2. The J call may be in error: the DNA end matches TRBJ2-7 better. The CDR3 covers 15 residues. CDR1 and CDR2 from the germline V gene are MNHNS and SASEGT. The CDR3 nucleotides are TGTGCCAGCAGAGCTAGCGGGGGGGCGACCTACGAGCAGTACTTC. This sequence encodes CASRASGGATYEQYF.

The chain recombines TRBV29-1 with TRBJ2-7, with D uncertain. The CDR3 extends over 11 amino acids. Germline CDR1 and CDR2: SQVTM and ANQGSEA. Trimming took off 4 bases at V and 3 bases at J, with 7 bases between the two ends. The CDR3: CSVGQSYEQYF. The CDR3 DNA reads TGCAGCGTTGGTCAGAGCTACGAGCAGTACTTC.

This rearrangement joins TRBV29-1 to TRBJ2-7; 8 bases match TRBD1. J lost 5 bases, V lost 6 bases, and 12 bases had no gene match. Germline lookup yields CDR1 SQVTM and CDR2 ANQGSEA. CDR3 length: 14 residues. The CDR3 loop is CSVSTQGVFDEQYF. DNA of the CDR3: TGCAGCGTCTCAACACAGGGGGTCTTTGACGAGCAGTACTTC.

This clonotype was recorded only once. The chain recombines TRBV18 with TRBJ2-5, with D possibly being TRBD1 (6 bases). This CDR3 contains 12 residues. With 6 bases removed from V and 5 bases from J, the gap between germline ends came to 10 bases. Germline CDR1 KGHSH, CDR2 LQKENI. The CDR3 sequence is CASSHREETQYF. The CDR3 nucleotides read TGTGCCAGCTCTCACAGGGAGGAGACCCAGTACTTC. The full variable domain, completed using reference TRBV18 and TRBJ2-5, is NAGVMQNPRHLVRRRGQEARLRCSPMKGHSHVYWYRQLPEEGLKFMVYLQKENIIDESGMPKERFSAEFPKEGPSILRIQQVVRGDSAAYFCASSHREETQYFGPGTRLLVL.

This clonotype has more than one count but fewer than ten. The chain is built from TRBV4-2 and TRBJ1-5, with D unclear. The CDR3 is 14 residues long. V dropped 6 bases and J dropped 6 bases, with 15 bases sitting between them. The germline gives CDR1 LGHNA, CDR2 YNFKEQ. Here the CDR3 DNA reads TGTGCCAGCAGTCAGGATCTGCTTGTTCAGCCCCAGCATTTT. Amino acids: CASSQDLLVQPQHF.

This clonotype has only a few counts. This chain joins TRBV20-1 and TRBJ1-5; 10 bases match TRBD1. The CDR3 spans 15 residues. Germline-derived CDR1 and CDR2 are DFQATT and SNEGSKA (reference sequence). Trimming cost V 6 bases and J 5 bases; bases outside gene matches: 10. The CDR3 is CSAPDRGLVYQPQHF. The CDR3 DNA is TGCAGTGCGCCCGACAGGGGGCTTGTCTATCAGCCCCAGCATTTT.

DNA of the CDR3: TGCAGCGCCGCTTCGCGCGGGACGAACACCGGGGAGCTGTTTTTT. As protein: CSAASRGTNTGELFF. This chain links TRBV29-1 with TRBJ2-2; perhaps TRBD2 as D (6 bases). In germline, CDR1 is SQVTM, CDR2 ANQGSEA. The V gene lost 7 bases and the J gene lost 0 bases, with 15 bases spanning the gap. The CDR3 is 15 residues long.

This clonotype occurred a few times. The chain has TRBV18 and TRBJ1-1; D might be TRBD1 (5 bases). Per germline, CDR1 KGHSH and CDR2 LQKENI. This CDR3 has 12 amino acids. Trimming took off 3 bases at V and 11 bases at J, with 13 bases between the two ends. The CDR3 nucleotides read TGTGCCAGCTCACCGGGGCAGGGAATCGCTTTCTTT. This codes for CASSPGQGIAFF.

The chain combines TRBV19 with TRBJ2-7, with 9 positions matching TRBD1. Germline-derived CDR1 and CDR2 are LNHDA and SQIVND (reference sequence). CDR3 size: 17 residues. J gave up 5 bases and V 1 base, and 12 bases lay outside the gene matches. The CDR3 protein is CASSIVLTGGSNNEQYF. CDR3 nucleotides: TGTGCCAGTAGTATAGTATTGACAGGGGGTTCTAACAACGAGCAGTACTTC.

A few counts support this clonotype. The chain couples TRBV10-2 to TRBJ2-1; 7 bases fit TRBD2. The CDR3 contains 13 residues. Germline V gene data show CDR1 as WSHSY and CDR2 as SAAADI. J gave up 6 bases and V 10 bases, and 9 bases lay outside the gene matches. The CDR3 DNA sequence: TGCGCCATATCCGGGACTACCGCCAATGAGCAGTTCTTC. Amino acids: CAISGTTANEQFF.

This clonotype showed up just a few times. This chain uses TRBV7-2 with TRBJ2-3, with 8 positions matching TRBD2. V lost 1 base, J lost 5 bases, and 8 bases stayed unmatched. From germline, CDR1 is SGHTA and CDR2 FQGNSA. This CDR3 comprises 16 residues. CDR3 DNA: TGTGCCAGCAGCTTAGAAACGGGAGGGCAGGGAGATACGCAGTATTTT. Translated: CASSLETGGQGDTQYF.

V and J are TRBV20-1 and TRBJ1-2, with 10 bases fitting TRBD1. Germline lookup yields CDR1 DFQATT and CDR2 SNEGSKA (reference sequence). V was pared by 0 bases and J by 2 bases, with 12 bases of the junction left unmatched. The CDR3 length is 18 residues. The CDR3 coding sequence is TGCAGTGCTAGAGATTGGGGGACAGGGGAAAAGTTGAACTATGGCTACACCTTC. It codes for CSARDWGTGEKLNYGYTF.

On this clonotype itself: A much bigger clone sits one base away, suggesting this may be a read error. V usage is TRBV9 and J usage is TRBJ1-5; D is unclear. There are 13 residues in the CDR3. In germline, CDR1 is SGDLS, CDR2 YYNGEE. For the CDR3, the DNA is TGTGCCAGCAGCGCGGCGGGCAATCAGCCCCGGCATTTT. Translated, it gives CASSAAGNQPRHF.

The chain recombines TRBV28 with TRBJ2-7, with D possibly matching TRBD2 (6 bases). V lost 3 bases and J lost 4, with 22 bases in between. The CDR3 is 17 residues long. Germline assignment: CDR1 MDHEN and CDR2 SYDVKM. The CDR3 nucleotides read TGTGCCAGCAGTTTCGCCCCCGGGGGACCTGGCGGGTACGAGCAGTACTTC. This gives the protein CASSFAPGGPGGYEQYF.

This clonotype appeared many times. The chain combines TRBV12-3 or TRBV12-4 with TRBJ2-1, with 11 positions matching TRBD2. This CDR3 has 15 amino acids. V shed 5 bases and J 10 bases; nucleotides not matched to a gene: 10. The CDR3 loop is CASSTGTSGLGEQFF. The CDR3 DNA follows: TGTGCCAGCAGTACCGGGACTAGCGGCCTAGGGGAGCAGTTCTTC.